A selection of T cell receptor beta chains follows, all from one sample in a study of post-analysis software for immune sequencing data. Using its own MiXCR run on the PCR reads, TCRdb lists one record per CDR3 protein. The profile shows 750,000 to 950,000 distinct CDR3 sequences, about 57% of them singletons. Sequencing was done on a sample of blood. The receptors were sampled from a girl aged 10 to 17 with multiple sclerosis. Each CDR3 is given with its conserved first and last residue. A D gene is named only where the DNA matches it firmly. Not every row has a clone size; where given, it reads once, few, many or a size class.

j_call	clone_size	v_call	d_call	cdr3_aa	cdr3_nt
TRBJ2-1	.	TRBV25-1	.	CASSERGEETQFF	TGTGCCAGCAGTGAAAGGGGGGAAGAGACCCAGTTCTTC
TRBJ2-5	.	TRBV27	.	CASSSSLIPKTQYF	TGTGCCAGCAGTTCCAGCCTAATACCGAAGACCCAGTACTTC
TRBJ2-3	few	TRBV7-6	TRBD2	CASSFRGGSGRGDTQYF	TGTGCCAGCAGCTTCCGCGGGGGTAGCGGGAGAGGAGATACGCAGTATTTT
TRBJ2-1	.	TRBV6-5	TRBD2	CAGSYSAGGSYNEQFF	TGTGCCGGCAGTTACTCAGCGGGGGGTTCCTACAATGAGCAGTTCTTC
TRBJ1-5	.	TRBV5-1	TRBD1	CASSLGTGASQPQHF	TGCGCCAGCAGCTTGGGTACAGGGGCAAGTCAGCCCCAGCATTTT
TRBJ2-1	.	TRBV7-9	TRBD2	CASSLYTSGGERTYNEQFF	TGTGCCAGCAGCTTATATACTAGCGGGGGAGAACGAACCTACAATGAGCAGTTCTTC
TRBJ2-1	.	TRBV5-1	TRBD2	CASRYLGGSFNEQFF	TGCGCCAGCCGATACTTGGGCGGGAGTTTCAATGAGCAGTTCTTC
TRBJ2-3	.	TRBV7-2	.	CASSLYSADTQYF	TGTGCCAGCAGCTTATATTCGGCAGATACGCAGTATTTT
TRBJ2-7	.	TRBV2	.	CASSVGRARSCEQYF	TGTGCCAGCAGTGTGGGTAGGGCGAGATCCTGCGAGCAGTACTTC
TRBJ2-3	.	TRBV5-1	.	CASSLVNTQYF	TGCGCCAGCAGCTTGGTTAATACGCAGTATTTT
TRBJ2-7	.	TRBV12-3/TRBV12-4	TRBD2	CASSIAGGTYEQYF	TGTGCCAGCAGCATAGCGGGGGGCACCTACGAGCAGTACTTC
TRBJ2-5	few	TRBV15	.	CATRSDRYQETQYF	TGTGCCACCAGATCCGACAGGTACCAAGAGACCCAGTACTTC
TRBJ2-4	few	TRBV29-1	.	CSVVTKNIQYF	TGCAGCGTTGTAACCAAAAACATTCAGTACTTC
TRBJ2-1	once	TRBV7-9	.	CASSPRLGGTYNEQFF	TGTGCCAGCAGCCCCCGGTTGGGGGGAACCTACAATGAGCAGTTCTTC
TRBJ1-2	.	TRBV18	TRBD1	CASSYRGEANYGYTF	TGTGCCAGCTCATACAGGGGCGAAGCTAACTATGGCTACACCTTC
TRBJ2-1	once	TRBV12-3/TRBV12-4	TRBD2	CASSSWTSGSYNEQFF	TGTGCCAGCAGTTCCTGGACTAGCGGCTCCTACAATGAGCAGTTCTTC
TRBJ1-2	.	TRBV21-1	.	CASSPNRVRYGYTF	TGTGCCAGCAGCCCTAACAGGGTTAGATACGGCTACACCTTC
TRBJ1-2	few	TRBV6-5	.	CASSYLFPDKTNYGYTF	TGTGCCAGCAGTTACTTATTCCCAGACAAAACTAACTATGGCTACACCTTC
TRBJ2-5	few	TRBV12-3/TRBV12-4	TRBD1	CASSLGTGFGQETQYF	TGTGCCAGCAGTCTAGGGACAGGGTTCGGGCAGGAGACCCAGTACTTC
TRBJ1-2	.	TRBV20-1	.	CSARNLYGYTF	TGCAGTGCTAGAAACCTGTATGGCTACACCTTC
TRBJ2-4	once	TRBV30	TRBD1	CAWSVQRTGLAKNIQYF	TGTGCCTGGAGTGTACAGCGGACAGGGCTAGCCAAAAACATTCAGTACTTC
TRBJ2-7	once	TRBV5-1	TRBD2	CASSLAMSSGRVYEQYF	TGCGCCAGCAGCTTGGCCATGTCGAGCGGGAGGGTGTACGAGCAGTACTTC
TRBJ2-7	few	TRBV4-2	TRBD1	CASSLRRHPGQGFEQYF	TGTGCCAGCAGCCTCCGCCGCCATCCGGGACAGGGATTCGAGCAGTACTTC
TRBJ2-7	few	TRBV20-1	.	CSASALDGDLYEQYF	TGCAGTGCTAGCGCCCTGGACGGGGATTTATACGAGCAGTACTTC
TRBJ2-7	.	TRBV27	.	CASSRWGSYEQYF	TGTGCCAGCAGTCGTTGGGGCTCCTACGAGCAGTACTTC
TRBJ1-1	.	TRBV5-1	.	CASHPGLRLNTEAFF	TGCGCCAGCCACCCGGGACTGAGGTTGAACACTGAAGCTTTCTTT
TRBJ2-1	.	TRBV7-3	TRBD2	CASSLVASGEQFF	TGTGCCAGCAGCTTAGTCGCTAGCGGTGAGCAGTTCTTC
TRBJ1-4	few	TRBV29-1	.	CSVSFVGEKLFF	TGCAGCGTGTCTTTTGTGGGTGAAAAACTGTTTTTT
TRBJ2-4	few	TRBV20-1	TRBD1	CSATGTAIAKNIQYF	TGCAGTGCAACCGGGACAGCAATAGCCAAAAACATTCAGTACTTC
TRBJ1-2	.	TRBV20-1	TRBD1	CSAKQGAIGYGYTF	TGCAGTGCTAAACAGGGGGCGATCGGCTATGGCTACACCTTC
TRBJ2-1	.	TRBV12-5	.	CASGFPPNSVSYNEQFF	TGTGCTAGTGGTTTTCCTCCTAATTCCGTTTCCTACAATGAGCAGTTCTTC
TRBJ2-5	.	TRBV10-3	TRBD2	CAISDGGRAAETQYF	TGTGCCATCAGTGATGGCGGGAGAGCGGCGGAGACCCAGTACTTC
TRBJ1-2	.	TRBV5-1	TRBD1	CASNFGTGVNGYTF	TGCGCCAGTAACTTCGGAACAGGGGTCAATGGCTACACCTTC
TRBJ2-7	.	TRBV7-3	.	CASSLTGESSYEQYF	TGTGCCAGCAGCTTAACGGGGGAAAGCTCCTACGAGCAGTACTTC
TRBJ2-7	.	TRBV20-1	TRBD2	CSARTRERYEQYF	TGCAGTGCTAGGACGCGGGAGCGGTACGAGCAGTACTTC
TRBJ2-7	.	TRBV20-1	.	CSARAGAGPYEQYF	TGCAGTGCTAGAGCCGGTGCAGGGCCCTACGAGCAGTACTTC
TRBJ2-7	.	TRBV6-1	.	CASRRGADEQYF	TGTGCCAGCCGAAGGGGGGCGGACGAGCAGTACTTC
TRBJ2-6	.	TRBV5-1	.	CASSFWSGANSGANVLTF	TGCGCCAGCAGCTTCTGGTCGGGTGCAAACTCTGGGGCCAACGTCCTGACTTTC
TRBJ2-3	.	TRBV20-1	.	CSANPPPASFGDTQYF	TGCAGTGCCAACCCTCCACCGGCGAGTTTTGGCGATACGCAGTATTTT
TRBJ2-7	.	TRBV5-1	.	CASAYGAVYSYEQYF	TGCGCCAGCGCCTATGGCGCCGTCTACTCCTACGAGCAGTACTTC
TRBJ2-3	few	TRBV29-1	.	CSVEPLEPSTDTQYF	TGCAGCGTTGAGCCCCTAGAACCTAGCACAGATACGCAGTATTTT
TRBJ2-5	.	TRBV15	TRBD2	CATSRTRAGTTGETQYF	TGTGCCACCAGCAGGACCAGAGCGGGAACCACTGGGGAGACCCAGTACTTC
TRBJ2-1	few	TRBV20-1	.	CSAGRYSLGASYNEQFF	TGCAGTGCTGGACGTTACAGTCTCGGGGCCTCCTACAATGAGCAGTTCTTC
TRBJ1-2	.	TRBV20-1	TRBD1	CSATKQGARYGYTF	TGCAGTGCCACCAAACAGGGGGCAAGATATGGCTACACCTTC
TRBJ2-7	.	TRBV6-6	TRBD1	CASRRQGAGYEQYF	TGTGCCAGCAGGAGACAGGGGGCGGGATACGAGCAGTACTTC
TRBJ2-1	.	TRBV12-5	.	CASGLAIYNEQFF	TGTGCTAGTGGTTTGGCCATTTACAATGAGCAGTTCTTC
TRBJ1-2	.	TRBV12-3/TRBV12-4	.	CASTSGPLLYGYTF	TGTGCCAGCACTTCGGGACCGCTTCTCTATGGCTACACCTTC
TRBJ2-1	.	TRBV5-1	.	CASRNSFGGSYNEQFF	TGCGCCAGCAGGAATAGTTTCGGGGGCTCCTACAATGAGCAGTTCTTC
TRBJ2-2	.	TRBV5-1	.	CASSLEVKGNPTHGELFF	TGCGCCAGCAGCCTCGAGGTGAAGGGCAACCCAACACACGGGGAGCTGTTTTTT
TRBJ2-1	few	TRBV7-2	.	CASSFPGRSSYNEQFF	TGTGCCAGCAGCTTCCCGGGACGGAGCTCCTACAATGAGCAGTTCTTC
TRBJ2-1	.	TRBV5-5	TRBD2	CASSLGVGLAGSSRGNEQFF	TGTGCCAGCAGCTTGGGGGTCGGGCTAGCGGGGTCCTCTAGGGGAAATGAGCAGTTCTTC
TRBJ2-7	few	TRBV20-1	.	CSARGNSYEQYF	TGCAGTGCTAGGGGGAACAGCTACGAGCAGTACTTC
TRBJ2-7	.	TRBV10-1	TRBD1	CASSETGATYEQYF	TGCGCCAGCAGTGAGACAGGGGCAACTTACGAGCAGTACTTC